This T cell receptor (beta chain) was recovered during a study of CD8 T cells in Susac syndrome. cDNA came from about 0.46 to 1 ug RNA primed by random hexamers. Amplification of TCR beta CDR3 used immunoSEQ multiplex PCR across 54 Vbeta and 13 Jbeta. In TCRdb, the immunoSEQ multiplex PCR reads were re-called with MiXCR into one record per CDR3 protein. The top ten hold about 0.098% of the sample, which has about 120,000 distinct CDR3 sequences, around 94% seen once. V lost 0 bases to trimming and J lost 2 bases, with 8 bases between them. There are 14 residues in the CDR3. The germline V gene encodes CDR1 SGHVS and CDR2 FQNEAQ. It was negative isolation that provided the CD8+ and CD4+ T cells, whereas TEMRA cells were enriched by FACS.

V and J are TRBV7-8 and TRBJ2-7; no clear D. The TCR was taken from a human donor in good health. The sequenced sample was CD4+ T cells from PBMCs. The CDR3, as DNA: TGTGCCAGCAGCTTAGCGGGTCACACCTACGAGCAGTACTTC. Protein product: CASSLAGHTYEQYF.